This TCR beta chain is from a study of blood T cell repertoires in COVID-19. V was clipped by 1 base and J by 3 bases; unmatched bases: 8. CDR1 and CDR2 from the germline V gene are LGHDT and YNNKEL (reference sequence). CDR3 size: 17 residues. The assay was immunoSEQ multiplex PCR, and TCRdb's table has in-frame clones only and misses some. The sample carries tens of thousands of clones, 70% to 90% recorded once. The genes are TRBV3-1 (or the pseudogene TRBV3-2) and TRBJ2-3, with TRBD2 identical over 9 bases. The sequencing input was peripheral blood. The sequence was collected from a woman aged 80 or over with acute or convalescent COVID-19. The CDR3 sequence is CASSQGALAGATDTQYF. CDR3 in DNA: TGTGCCAGCAGCCAAGGAGCCTTAGCGGGAGCGACAGATACGCAGTATTTT.